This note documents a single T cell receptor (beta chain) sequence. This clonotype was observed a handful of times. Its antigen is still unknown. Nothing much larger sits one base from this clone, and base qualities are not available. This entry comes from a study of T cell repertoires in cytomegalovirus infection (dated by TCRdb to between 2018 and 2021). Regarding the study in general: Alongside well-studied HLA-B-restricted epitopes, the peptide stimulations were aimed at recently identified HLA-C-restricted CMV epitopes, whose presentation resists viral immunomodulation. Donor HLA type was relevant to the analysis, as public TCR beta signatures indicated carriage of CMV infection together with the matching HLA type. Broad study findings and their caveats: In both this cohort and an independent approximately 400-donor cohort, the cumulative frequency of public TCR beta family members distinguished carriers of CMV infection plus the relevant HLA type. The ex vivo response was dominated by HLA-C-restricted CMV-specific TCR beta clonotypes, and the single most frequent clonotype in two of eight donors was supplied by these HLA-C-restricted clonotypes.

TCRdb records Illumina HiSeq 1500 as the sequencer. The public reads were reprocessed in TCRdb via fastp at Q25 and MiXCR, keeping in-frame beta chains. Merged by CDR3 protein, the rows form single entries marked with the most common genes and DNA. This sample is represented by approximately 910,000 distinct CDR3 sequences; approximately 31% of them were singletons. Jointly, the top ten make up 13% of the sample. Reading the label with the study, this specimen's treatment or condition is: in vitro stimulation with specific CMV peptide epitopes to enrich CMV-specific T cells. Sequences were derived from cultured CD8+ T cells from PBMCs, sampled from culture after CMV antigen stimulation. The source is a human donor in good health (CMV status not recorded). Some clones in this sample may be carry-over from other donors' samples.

The CDR3 corresponds to CASSSPETQETQYF. The base sequence is TGTGCCAGCAGCTCCCCTGAGACACAAGAGACCCAGTACTTC. This receptor chain uses TRBV7-9 and TRBJ2-5, with no confidently assigned D gene. CDR1 and CDR2 are read off the germline V gene (reference sequence) as SEHNR and FQNEAQ. V loses 4 bases, J loses 2 bases, and the germline ends lie 11 bases apart. The CDR3 measures 14 amino acids from cysteine to phenylalanine. Only the CDR3 DNA stays, 42 bases, in frame from base 1.